One sample yielded the 25 T cell receptor beta chains listed below, sequenced in a study of T-cell memory formation after mild COVID-19. Each CDR3 protein gets one entry after TCRdb re-called the 5' RACE reads with MiXCR. The data show 200,000 to 250,000 distinct CDR3 sequences, over 9% seen once. The specimen sequenced was PBMCs or a T cell subset sorted from them (not recorded which). Receptors were obtained from a man between 18 and 29 years old who had mild COVID-19 (a few samples of this study predate the infection). Cell type and time point are not known.

The gene calls are TRBV28 and TRBJ1-3; the D is unclear. Per the germline V gene, CDR1 is MDHEN and CDR2 is SYDVKM. V was cut by 7 bases and J by 4 bases, with 5 bases left in between. The CDR3 has 11 amino acids. In DNA form, the CDR3 reads TGTGCCAGCAAGGGAGGAAACACCATATATTTT. Translating it yields CASKGGNTIYF.

This clonotype was detected only a few times. This chain uses TRBV7-2 with TRBJ1-2; 9 bases align to TRBD1. Germline values: CDR1 SGHTA, CDR2 FQGNSA. The CDR3 has 15 amino acids. Trimming cost V 6 bases and J 7 bases; bases outside gene matches: 12. CDR3 nucleotides: TGTGCCAGCAGTTTATACGGACAGGGGACTGGTGGCTACACCTTC. The encoded protein is CASSLYGQGTGGYTF. The variable domain in full, completed from reference TRBV7-2 and TRBJ1-2, reads GAGVSQSPSNKVTEKGKDVELRCDPISGHTALYWYRQSLGQGLEFLIYFQGNSAPDKSGLPSDRFSAERTGGSVSTLTIQRTQQEDSAVYLCASSLYGQGTGGYTFGSGTRLTVV.

The V and J genes are TRBV6-6 and TRBJ2-6; no clear D gene. The CDR3 runs to 17 residues. V gave up 5 bases and J gave up 0 bases, with 14 bases separating them. Looked up from germline, CDR1 is MNHNY and CDR2 is SVGAGI (reference sequence). This CDR3 reads CASSTRTDTSGANVLTF. The CDR3 coding sequence is TGTGCCAGCAGTACCCGGACGGATACCTCTGGGGCCAACGTCCTGACTTTC.

The CDR3 sequence is CASSPSWDQPQHF. The CDR3 bases are TGTGCCAGCTCACCATCCTGGGATCAGCCCCAGCATTTT. This chain connects TRBV18 to TRBJ1-5, with D uncertain. Germline CDR1 reads KGHSH; CDR2 reads LQKENI. The CDR3 is 13 amino acids. V lost 2 bases, J lost 5 bases, and 7 bases lay in between.

The table lists this clonotype with a few counts. The chain recombines TRBV11-2 with TRBJ2-3, with D tentatively TRBD2 (5 bases). Trimming took off 3 bases at V and 1 base at J, with 11 bases between the two ends. This CDR3 is built from 15 residues. The germline V gene has CDR1 SGHAT and CDR2 FQNNGV. This CDR3 reads CASSLVGEGTDTQYF. Written as DNA, the CDR3 is TGTGCCAGCAGCTTGGTGGGAGAGGGCACAGATACGCAGTATTTT.

The genes are TRBV7-2 and TRBJ2-4; 10 nucleotides agree with TRBD2. The germline CDR1 and CDR2 sequences are SGHTA and FQGNSA. V lost 3 bases, J lost 4 bases, and 6 bases stayed unmatched. This CDR3 has 16 residues. CDR3 sequence reads: CASSLLLAGEKNIQYF. CDR3 DNA sequence: TGTGCCAGCAGCTTGTTGCTAGCGGGGGAAAAAAACATTCAGTACTTC.

This clonotype appeared a few times. This rearrangement joins TRBV28 to TRBJ1-4; 7 positions match TRBD1. The CDR3 is 15 residues long. Germline V gene data show CDR1 as MDHEN and CDR2 as SYDVKM. Unmatched junction bases numbered 11, after V lost 5 bases and J lost 8 bases. The CDR3 DNA sequence: TGTGCCAGCAGTCTACACAGGGGTTGGGAAGAAAAACTGTTTTTT. It specifies CASSLHRGWEEKLFF. The whole variable domain, filled in from reference TRBV28 and TRBJ1-4, reads DVKVTQSSRYLVKRTGEKVFLECVQDMDHENMFWYRQDPGLGLRLIYFSYDVKMKEKGDIPEGYSVSREKKERFSLILESASTNQTSMYLCASSLHRGWEEKLFFGSGTQLSVL.

The chain carries TRBV5-6 and TRBJ2-3; D may be TRBD2 (6 bases). Germline CDR1 reads SGHDT; CDR2 reads YYEEEE. CDR3 size: 17 residues. Trimming pared 1 base from V and 7 bases from J, leaving 22 bases between. In DNA form, the CDR3 reads TGTGCCAGCAGCTTGTATTCGCGGGACGTGAGTGGGTATACGCAGTATTTT. It codes for CASSLYSRDVSGYTQYF.

This clonotype was detected once. The chain recombines TRBV20-1 with TRBJ1-2; D perhaps matches TRBD1 (6 bases). CDR1 and CDR2 from the germline V gene are DFQATT and SNEGSKA (reference sequence). The CDR3 spans 12 residues. V was shortened by 6 bases and J by 6 bases, with 14 bases between the two germline ends. The CDR3 protein is CSAKQGLDGYTF. CDR3 in DNA: TGCAGTGCGAAACAGGGCCTAGATGGCTACACCTTC.

This clonotype was recorded at least ten times. The V and J genes are TRBV6-6 and TRBJ1-5, with D possibly matching TRBD1 (6 bases). V lost 5 bases and J 7 bases, leaving 15 bases between the germline ends. Germline assignment: CDR1 MNHNY and CDR2 SVGAGI (reference sequence). The CDR3 is 14 residues long. Here the CDR3 DNA reads TGTGCCAGCAGTGACCGGGACATCCGACAGCCCCAGCATTTT. Protein: CASSDRDIRQPQHF.

This clonotype was found many times. This chain connects TRBV7-2 to TRBJ2-2; 8 bases match TRBD2. The CDR3 is 15 amino acids. Germline values: CDR1 SGHTA, CDR2 FQGNSA. J gave up 4 bases and V 3 bases, and 4 bases lay outside the gene matches. The CDR3 spells CASSFSGGGTGELFF. DNA for the CDR3: TGTGCCAGCAGCTTCAGCGGGGGCGGCACCGGGGAGCTGTTTTTT.

The chain is built from TRBV3-1 and TRBJ2-3; unclear D gene. CDR1 is LGHDT, CDR2 YNNKEL, per germline (reference sequence). The CDR3 totals 14 residues. Trimming left V 4 bases short and J 3 bases short, with 11 bases between. CDR3 in amino acids: CASSRLPDTDTQYF. The CDR3 DNA follows: TGTGCCAGCAGCCGACTCCCAGATACAGATACGCAGTATTTT.

This clonotype has a handful of counts. This chain connects TRBV20-1 to TRBJ2-5; D is undetermined. The V end lost 2 bases, the J end lost 2 bases, and 15 bases lay between the germline ends. This CDR3 region has 15 residues. Looked up from germline, CDR1 is DFQATT and CDR2 is SNEGSKA (reference sequence). The CDR3 here is CSARIPGSFQETQYF. CDR3 nucleotides: TGCAGTGCTAGAATCCCAGGATCGTTTCAAGAGACCCAGTACTTC.

This clonotype has ten or more counts. The rearrangement links TRBV29-1 to TRBJ2-1; 8 bases agree with TRBD2. The V gene's germline CDR1 is SQVTM and CDR2 ANQGSEA. The CDR3 length is 14 residues. V lost 6 bases and J lost 5; bases outside the gene matches: 9. Written as DNA, the CDR3 is TGCAGCGTAAGACTCATCGGGGGGGACAATGAGCAGTTCTTC. Its protein product is CSVRLIGGDNEQFF.

The V and J genes are TRBV18 and TRBJ1-1; 8 nucleotides agree with TRBD1. Per the germline V gene, CDR1 is KGHSH and CDR2 is LQKENI. V was pared by 3 bases and J by 5 bases, with 11 bases of the junction left unmatched. CDR3 length: 16 residues. The CDR3 loop reads CASSPVRQGPGTEAFF. CDR3 DNA: TGTGCCAGCTCACCTGTTAGACAGGGGCCGGGGACTGAAGCTTTCTTT.

This clonotype was counted only a few times. The chain carries TRBV7-2 and TRBJ2-3, with D perhaps given as TRBD1 or TRBD2 (5 bases each). The CDR3 extends over 15 amino acids. Deletions cut 0 bases from V and 5 bases from J, with 12 bases between. Germline CDR1 reads SGHTA; CDR2 reads FQGNSA. The CDR3 region has the DNA TGTGCCAGCAGCTTAGCAGGACTTGGGGGAGATACGCAGTATTTT. As protein: CASSLAGLGGDTQYF.

The CDR3: CASSPPRDRPNQPQHF. In DNA, the CDR3 is TGTGCCAGCAGCCCACCCCGGGACAGGCCGAACCAGCCCCAGCATTTT. The chain recombines TRBV7-8 with TRBJ1-5; 8 nucleotides align to TRBD1. V lost 5 bases, J lost 7 bases, and 13 bases stayed unmatched. The CDR3 totals 16 residues. The germline gives CDR1 SGHVS, CDR2 FQNEAQ. Full variable domain (remainder filled in from reference TRBV7-8 and TRBJ1-5): GAGVSQSPRYKVAKRGQDVALRCDPISGHVSLFWYQQALGQGPEFLTYFQNEAQLDKSGLPSDRFFAERPEGSVSTLKIQRTQQEDSAVYLCASSPPRDRPNQPQHFGDGTRLSIL.

This rearrangement joins TRBV30 to TRBJ2-3; TRBD2 matches at 13 bases. Germline values: CDR1 GTSNPN, CDR2 SVGIG (reference sequence). This CDR3 spans 14 amino acids. The V gene end was trimmed by 4 bases and the J gene end by 6 bases; junction bases not matched to a gene: 4. The CDR3 nucleotides read TGTGCCTGGACACCGGGACTAGCGGGGGATACGCAGTATTTT. This codes for CAWTPGLAGDTQYF.

There are many counts of this clonotype. As DNA, the CDR3 is TGTGCCAGCTCACCACAGGAGACTGGCGCCGAGCAGTTCTTC. Protein sequence: CASSPQETGAEQFF. The chain employs TRBV18 and TRBJ2-1; D gene ambiguous. The CDR3 totals 14 residues. Trimming took off 1 base at V and 10 bases at J, with 14 bases between the two ends. Germline assignment: CDR1 KGHSH and CDR2 LQKENI.

The chain couples TRBV29-1 to TRBJ2-7; D uncertain. V lost 4 bases and J 3 bases, leaving 10 bases between the germline ends. CDR3 size: 12 residues. Germline CDR1 reads SQVTM; CDR2 reads ANQGSEA. The CDR3 region is CSVGLGGYEQYF. DNA for the CDR3: TGCAGCGTTGGGCTGGGTGGCTACGAGCAGTACTTC.

There are many counts of this clonotype. The chain combines TRBV24-1 with TRBJ2-5; 13 bases are a match to TRBD2. Germline values: CDR1 KGHDR, CDR2 SFDVKD. The CDR3 is 16 residues long. V lost 7 bases to trimming and J lost 5 bases; unmatched junction nucleotides: 9. CDR3 nucleotide sequence: TGTGCCACCAGCCCCGGGACTAGCGGGGATTCGGAGACCCAGTACTTC. Its translation is CATSPGTSGDSETQYF.

This clonotype appeared a few times. The chain has TRBV3-1 and TRBJ1-1; maybe TRBD1 (5 bases). This CDR3 is built from 15 residues. Trimming shortened V by 0 bases and J by 4 bases, and 12 bases separated the two germline ends. The germline V gene encodes CDR1 LGHDT and CDR2 YNNKEL (reference sequence). Written as DNA, the CDR3 is TGTGCCAGCAGCCAAGAGCGGGGACGGGGCACTGAAGCTTTCTTT. Protein: CASSQERGRGTEAFF. Together with reference TRBV3-1 and TRBJ1-1, the CDR3 gives the full variable domain: DTAVSQTPKYLVTQMGNDKSIKCEQNLGHDTMYWYKQDSKKFLKIMFSYNNKELIINETVPNRFSPKSPDKAHLNLHINSLELGDSAVYFCASSQERGRGTEAFFGQGTRLTVV.

This clonotype has at least ten counts. This rearrangement joins TRBV20-1 to TRBJ2-7; TRBD2 aligns across 7 bases. Germline V CDR1 and CDR2: DFQATT, SNEGSKA (reference sequence). V dropped 5 bases and J dropped 5; count of bases not matched to a gene: 9. This CDR3 is built from 13 residues. CDR3 in DNA: TGCAGTGCTTGGGAGGGGACCTTCAACGAGCAGTACTTC. The encoded protein is CSAWEGTFNEQYF.

This chain uses TRBV2 with TRBJ1-2; a weak D match, TRBD1 (6 bases). This CDR3 comprises 13 residues. Trimming took 7 bases from V and 6 from J, leaving 15 bases between them. The germline V gene encodes CDR1 SNHLY and CDR2 FYNNEI. CDR3: CASTRGRRDGYTF. The DNA of the CDR3 is TGTGCCAGCACCCGGGGGCGCCGGGATGGCTACACCTTC.

This clonotype was counted a few times. The rearrangement uses TRBV5-1 and TRBJ1-1; the D is unclear. Looked up from germline, CDR1 is SGHRS and CDR2 is YFSETQ. The CDR3 sequence is 15 residues long. The V and J ends lost 2 bases and 0 bases respectively, with 11 bases between them. CDR3 loop: CASSFRVGLNTEAFF. DNA for the CDR3: TGCGCCAGCAGCTTCCGAGTCGGATTGAACACTGAAGCTTTCTTT.